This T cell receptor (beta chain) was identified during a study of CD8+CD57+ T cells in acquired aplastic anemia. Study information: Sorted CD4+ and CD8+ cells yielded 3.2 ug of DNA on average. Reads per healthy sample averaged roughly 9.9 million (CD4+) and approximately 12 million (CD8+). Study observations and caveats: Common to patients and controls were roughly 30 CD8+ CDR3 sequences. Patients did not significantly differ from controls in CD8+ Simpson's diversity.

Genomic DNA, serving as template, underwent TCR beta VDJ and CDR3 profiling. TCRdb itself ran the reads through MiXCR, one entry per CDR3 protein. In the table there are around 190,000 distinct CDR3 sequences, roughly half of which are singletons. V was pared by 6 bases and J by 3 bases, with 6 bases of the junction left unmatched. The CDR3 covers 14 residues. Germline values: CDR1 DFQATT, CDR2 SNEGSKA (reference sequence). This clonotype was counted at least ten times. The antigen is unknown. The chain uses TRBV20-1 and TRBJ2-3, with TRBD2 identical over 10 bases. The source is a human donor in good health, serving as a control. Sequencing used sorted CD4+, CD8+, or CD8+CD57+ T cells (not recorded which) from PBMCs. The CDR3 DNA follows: TGCAGTGCCCTGATACTAGCGGGGACAGATACGCAGTATTTT. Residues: CSALILAGTDTQYF.